This TCR beta chain is drawn from a study of T cells in women clearing cervical HPV infection. All donors had a single incident cervical HPV16 infection, not prevalent. HPV was found by MY09/MY11 PCR and dot-blot genotyping. V was clipped by 7 bases and J by 7 bases, with 17 bases between them. Germline V lookup: CDR1 ENHRY, CDR2 SYGVKD. This CDR3 contains 14 residues. Remarks on this clone: The antigen is unknown. Read sequence stops 3 residues before the CDR3 end, and the germline J gene provides the missing end.

Produced via immunoSEQ multiplex PCR; TCRdb's table is partial and in-frame only. The sample holds about 32,000 clones. General observations from the study: Repertoire richness, not evenness, was significantly elevated in CIN3+ cases versus controls.

The sample was blood buffy coat. This TCR was recovered from a woman aged 18 to 75 with a cervical HPV16 infection that either progressed to CIN3+ or cleared (not recorded which). The chain has TRBV10-3 and TRBJ1-5; D remains ambiguous. The sequenced CDR3 bases are TGTGCCATCACCGGGGATCCAAATGGGCAGCCC. It is translated as CAITGDPNGQP. The whole CDR3 sequence is CAITGDPNGQPQHF.